The 16 T cell receptor beta chains in this list originate from one sample, sequenced in a study of blood T cell repertoires in COVID-19. Only in-frame clones appear in the TCRdb table, and some are missing; sequencing was by immunoSEQ multiplex PCR. The sample includes 95,000 to 150,000 clones, 84% of them seen just once. Material: PBMCs or T cells enriched from blood (not recorded which). The receptors derive from a woman aged 25 to 39 who had recovered from COVID-19.

The genes are TRBV4-2 and TRBJ1-5; D is uncertain. CDR1 is LGHNA and CDR2 is YNFKEQ in the germline V gene. V was trimmed by 0 bases and J by 10 bases, leaving 13 bases between them. This CDR3 has 14 residues. CDR3 DNA: TGTGCCAGCAGCCAAGATGGGGAGCTTCAACCCCAGCATTTT. It specifies CASSQDGELQPQHF.

V usage is TRBV4-3 and J usage is TRBJ1-1, with 9 bases identical to TRBD1. The junction had 7 bases not matched to a gene; V was cut back by 3 bases and J by 2 bases. CDR1 is LGHNA, CDR2 YSLEER, per germline. The CDR3 totals 16 residues. The CDR3 region is CASSQGGTGTNTEAFF. CDR3 nucleotides: TGCGCCAGCAGCCAGGGGGGGACAGGGACTAACACTGAAGCTTTCTTT.

The chain recombines TRBV2 with TRBJ1-2, with 7 bases matching TRBD1. V lost 10 bases and J lost 1; bases outside the gene matches: 3. The CDR3 is 12 residues long. The germline V gene has CDR1 SNHLY and CDR2 FYNNEI. The CDR3 reads CAKRGLNYGYTF. In nucleotides, the CDR3 is TGTGCCAAAAGGGGGCTTAACTATGGCTACACCTTC.

The J gene is TRBJ2-1, the V gene TRBV5-8; 8 positions agree with TRBD1. Germline V gene lookup returns CDR1 SGHTS and CDR2 YDEGEE. V lost 5 bases and J lost 5; bases outside the gene matches: 9. The CDR3 consists of 15 residues. Here the CDR3 reads CASRGKQGVHNEQFF. The CDR3 DNA follows: TGTGCCAGCAGGGGTAAACAGGGGGTCCACAATGAGCAGTTCTTC.

The gene calls are TRBV7-3 and TRBJ2-3, with D tentatively TRBD1 (5 bases). Germline values: CDR1 SGHTA, CDR2 FQGTGA. V was pared by 4 bases and J by 3 bases, with 14 bases between. The CDR3 totals 15 residues. CDR3 residues: CASSSRGAWTDTQYF. In DNA, the CDR3 is TGTGCCAGCAGCTCCCGTGGGGCCTGGACAGATACGCAGTATTTT.

In this sample, this clone turned up once. V gene TRBV28 combines with J gene TRBJ1-5, with D possibly being TRBD1 (6 bases). The V end lost 1 base, the J end lost 1 base, and 8 bases lay between the germline ends. CDR3 length equals 15 residues. CDR1 is MDHEN, CDR2 SYDVKM, per germline. CDR3 region: CASSLSGVSNQPQHF. The CDR3 region has the DNA TGTGCCAGCAGTTTATCAGGGGTCAGCAATCAGCCCCAGCATTTT.

The chain uses TRBV7-9 and TRBJ2-3; D perhaps matches TRBD2 (6 bases). In germline, CDR1 is SEHNR, CDR2 FQNEAQ (reference sequence). CDR3 length: 15 residues. Trimming removed 0 bases from V and 3 bases from J, with 10 bases in between. The CDR3 bases are TGTGCCAGCAGCTTAGCTAGCGGAGATACAGATACGCAGTATTTT. It is translated as CASSLASGDTDTQYF.

J is TRBJ1-1 and V is TRBV5-5; D unclear. CDR1 and CDR2 (germline): SGHKS, YYEKEE (reference sequence). V was pared by 0 bases and J by 0 bases, with 6 bases between. The CDR3 extends over 14 amino acids. CDR3 residues: CASSLANLNTEAFF. The CDR3 nucleotides are TGTGCCAGCAGCTTGGCCAACTTGAACACTGAAGCTTTCTTT.

The V and J genes are TRBV4-3 and TRBJ2-5, with D perhaps matching TRBD2 (5 bases). The CDR3 length is 14 residues. CDR1 and CDR2 from the germline V gene are LGHNA and YSLEER. The V gene lost 5 bases and the J gene lost 5 bases, with 15 bases spanning the gap. CDR3 protein: CASSARPGGETQYF. The CDR3 DNA sequence: TGCGCCAGCAGCGCACGTCCCGGCGGGGAGACCCAGTACTTC.

This clone was observed a handful of times. The chain carries TRBV28 and TRBJ1-2; 8 positions agree with TRBD1. J was trimmed by 3 bases and V by 8 bases; bases with no gene match: 8. The CDR3 is 14 amino acids. Germline assignment: CDR1 MDHEN and CDR2 SYDVKM. CDR3 sequence reads: CASGSGGADYGYTF. CDR3 sequence (DNA): TGTGCCAGCGGGTCAGGGGGCGCGGACTATGGCTACACCTTC.

V usage is TRBV7-2 and J usage is TRBJ2-5; D is tentatively TRBD1 or TRBD2 (7 bases each). Per germline, CDR1 SGHTA and CDR2 FQGNSA. V was clipped by 5 bases and J by 5 bases, with 18 bases between them. The CDR3 contains 15 residues. CDR3 protein: CASSLGGVGGETQYF. The CDR3 DNA is TGTGCCAGCAGCCTAGGGGGCGTGGGAGGGGAGACCCAGTACTTC. Filled out from reference TRBV7-2 and TRBJ2-5, the complete variable domain reads GAGVSQSPSNKVTEKGKDVELRCDPISGHTALYWYRQSLGQGLEFLIYFQGNSAPDKSGLPSDRFSAERTGGSVSTLTIQRTQQEDSAVYLCASSLGGVGGETQYFGPGTRLLVL.

The chain joins TRBV5-4 to TRBJ1-1; no reliable D call. Trimming shortened V by 0 bases and J by 0 bases, and 6 bases separated the two germline ends. CDR1 is SGHNT, CDR2 YYREEE, per germline (reference sequence). The CDR3 sequence is 14 residues long. The CDR3 DNA is TGTGCCAGCAGCTTGGACGGGGTGAACACTGAAGCTTTCTTT. It yields the protein CASSLDGVNTEAFF.

In this sample, this clone turned up a few times. V usage is TRBV7-2 and J usage is TRBJ2-7; TRBD2 aligns across 8 bases. V lost 1 base and J lost 5; bases outside the gene matches: 10. CDR3 length: 16 amino acids. The germline V gene has CDR1 SGHTA and CDR2 FQGNSA. CDR3 in DNA: TGTGCCAGCAGCTTAGAGGCCGGGAGGGCCCCCCACGAGCAGTACTTC. Protein product: CASSLEAGRAPHEQYF.

The chain couples TRBV7-6 to TRBJ1-6; D unclear. Germline lookup yields CDR1 SGHVS and CDR2 FNYEAQ. V was trimmed by 5 bases and J by 4 bases, leaving 12 bases between them. This CDR3 has 15 residues. CDR3 residues: CASSPSTPYNSPLHF. In DNA form, the CDR3 reads TGTGCCAGCAGCCCATCGACACCATATAATTCACCCCTCCACTTT. Together with reference TRBV7-6 and TRBJ1-6, the CDR3 gives the full variable domain: GAGVSQSPRYKVTKRGQDVALRCDPISGHVSLYWYRQALGQGPEFLTYFNYEAQQDKSGLPNDRFSAERPEGSISTLTIQRTEQRDSAMYRCASSPSTPYNSPLHFGNGTRLTVT.

The chain links TRBV19 to TRBJ1-2; D call uncertain. Germline lookup yields CDR1 LNHDA and CDR2 SQIVND (reference sequence). The V end lost 0 bases, the J end lost 0 bases, and 5 bases lay between the germline ends. The CDR3 is made up of 14 amino acids. The DNA for the CDR3 is TGTGCCAGTAGTATAGATCCATCTAACTATGGCTACACCTTC. Its translation is CASSIDPSNYGYTF.

The chain uses TRBV19 and TRBJ1-5, with a possible D match to TRBD1 (5 bases). Trimming pared 7 bases from V and 4 bases from J, leaving 17 bases between. Germline-derived CDR1 and CDR2 are LNHDA and SQIVND (reference sequence). The CDR3 length is 15 residues. The CDR3 loop reads CASTGGGSVNQPQHF. The DNA of the CDR3 is TGTGCCAGTACCGGGGGGGGGTCTGTAAATCAGCCCCAGCATTTT.